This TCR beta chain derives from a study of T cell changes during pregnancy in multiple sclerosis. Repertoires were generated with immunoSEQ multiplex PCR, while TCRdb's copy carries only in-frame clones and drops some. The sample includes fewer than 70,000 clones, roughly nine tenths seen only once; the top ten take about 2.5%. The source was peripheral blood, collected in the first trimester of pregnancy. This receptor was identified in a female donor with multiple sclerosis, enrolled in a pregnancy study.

CDR3 loop: CASSLGPGLQGAQYF. The CDR3 DNA sequence: TGTGCCAGCAGCTTAGGACCGGGGCTCCAGGGGGCCCAGTACTTC. The gene calls are TRBV7-2 and TRBJ2-5; 7 positions agree with TRBD1. The germline V gene has CDR1 SGHTA and CDR2 FQGNSA. This CDR3 contains 15 residues. V lost 1 base and J lost 9; bases outside the gene matches: 11.